This T cell receptor (beta chain) is drawn from a study of blood T cell repertoires in COVID-19. Sequenced by immunoSEQ multiplex PCR; TCRdb stores in-frame clones only, minus some. The table records approximately 260,000 clones, around 83% of them present only once. This CDR3 comprises 17 residues. V lost 4 bases, J lost 0 bases, and 21 bases lay in between. Germline CDR1 GTSNPN, CDR2 SVGIG (reference sequence). This clone occurred a few times. What was sequenced was peripheral blood. The V gene is TRBV30, the J gene TRBJ1-1, with D possibly TRBD1 on 6 matching bases. The TCR sequence derives from a man in his late teens or twenties with active or convalescent COVID-19. The CDR3, as DNA: TGTGCCTGGAATAGAAATAACCTCGGACAGTTGAACACTGAAGCTTTCTTT. This encodes CAWNRNNLGQLNTEAFF.